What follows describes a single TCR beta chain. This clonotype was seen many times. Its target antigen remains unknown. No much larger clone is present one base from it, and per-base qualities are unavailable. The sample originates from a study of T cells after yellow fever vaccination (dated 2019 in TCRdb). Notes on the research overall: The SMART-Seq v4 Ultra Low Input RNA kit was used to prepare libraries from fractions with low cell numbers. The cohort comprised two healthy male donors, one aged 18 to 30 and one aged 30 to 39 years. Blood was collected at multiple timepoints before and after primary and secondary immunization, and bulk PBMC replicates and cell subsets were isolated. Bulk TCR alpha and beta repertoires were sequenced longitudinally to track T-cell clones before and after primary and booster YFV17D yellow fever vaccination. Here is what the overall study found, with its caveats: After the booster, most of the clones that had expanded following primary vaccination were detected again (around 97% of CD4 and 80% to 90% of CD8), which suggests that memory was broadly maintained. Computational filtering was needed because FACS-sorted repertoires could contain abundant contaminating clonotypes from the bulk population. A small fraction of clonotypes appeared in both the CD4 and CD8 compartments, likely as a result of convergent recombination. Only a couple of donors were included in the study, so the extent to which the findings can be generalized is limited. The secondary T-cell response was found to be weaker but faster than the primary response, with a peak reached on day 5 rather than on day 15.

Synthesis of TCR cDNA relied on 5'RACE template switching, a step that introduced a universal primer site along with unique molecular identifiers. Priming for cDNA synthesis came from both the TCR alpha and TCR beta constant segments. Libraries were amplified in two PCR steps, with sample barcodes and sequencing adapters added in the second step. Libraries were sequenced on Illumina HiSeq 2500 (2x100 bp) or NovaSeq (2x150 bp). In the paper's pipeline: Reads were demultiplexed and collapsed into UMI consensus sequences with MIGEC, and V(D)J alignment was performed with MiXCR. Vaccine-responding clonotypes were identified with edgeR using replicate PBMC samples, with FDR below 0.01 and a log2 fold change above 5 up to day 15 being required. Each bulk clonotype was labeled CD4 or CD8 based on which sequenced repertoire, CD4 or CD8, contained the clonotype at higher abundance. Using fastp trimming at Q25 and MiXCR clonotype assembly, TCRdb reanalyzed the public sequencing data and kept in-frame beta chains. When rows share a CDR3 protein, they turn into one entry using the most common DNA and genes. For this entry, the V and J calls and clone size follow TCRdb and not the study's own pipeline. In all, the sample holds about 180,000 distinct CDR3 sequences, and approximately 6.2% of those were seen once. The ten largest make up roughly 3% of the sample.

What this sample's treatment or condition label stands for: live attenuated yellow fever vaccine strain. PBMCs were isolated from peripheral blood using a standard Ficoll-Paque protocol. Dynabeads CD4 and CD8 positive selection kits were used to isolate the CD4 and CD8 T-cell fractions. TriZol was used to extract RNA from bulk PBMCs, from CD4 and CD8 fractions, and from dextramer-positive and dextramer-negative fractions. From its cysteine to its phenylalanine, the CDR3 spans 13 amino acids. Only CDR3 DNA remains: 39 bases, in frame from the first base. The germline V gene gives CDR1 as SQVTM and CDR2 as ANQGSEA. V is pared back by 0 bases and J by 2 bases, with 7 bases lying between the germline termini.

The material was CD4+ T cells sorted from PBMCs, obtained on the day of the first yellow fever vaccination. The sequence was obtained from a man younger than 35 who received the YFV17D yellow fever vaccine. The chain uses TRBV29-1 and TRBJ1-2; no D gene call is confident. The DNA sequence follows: TGCAGCGTTGAAGAGCAACAGAACTATGGCTACACCTTC. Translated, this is CSVEEQQNYGYTF.